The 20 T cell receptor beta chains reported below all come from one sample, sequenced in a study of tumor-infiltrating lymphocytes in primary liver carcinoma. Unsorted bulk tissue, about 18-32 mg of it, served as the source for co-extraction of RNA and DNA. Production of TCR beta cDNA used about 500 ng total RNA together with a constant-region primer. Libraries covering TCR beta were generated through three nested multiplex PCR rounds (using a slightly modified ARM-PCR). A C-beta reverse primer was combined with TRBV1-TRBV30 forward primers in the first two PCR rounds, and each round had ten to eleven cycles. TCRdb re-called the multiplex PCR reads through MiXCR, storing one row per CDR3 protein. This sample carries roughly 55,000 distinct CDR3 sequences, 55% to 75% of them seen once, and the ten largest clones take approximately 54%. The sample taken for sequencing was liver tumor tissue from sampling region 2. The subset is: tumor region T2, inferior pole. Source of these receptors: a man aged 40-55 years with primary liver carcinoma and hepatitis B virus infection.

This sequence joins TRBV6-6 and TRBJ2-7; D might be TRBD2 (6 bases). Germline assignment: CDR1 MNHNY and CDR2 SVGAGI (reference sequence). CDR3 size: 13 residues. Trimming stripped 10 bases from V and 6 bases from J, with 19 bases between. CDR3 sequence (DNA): TGTGCCAATAGCCCCGGGAGTGGTAGCGAGCAGTACTTC. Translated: CANSPGSGSEQYF.

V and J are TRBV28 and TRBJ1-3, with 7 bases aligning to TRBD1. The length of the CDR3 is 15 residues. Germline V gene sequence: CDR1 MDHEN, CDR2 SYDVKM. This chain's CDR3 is CFSSPPTGWGNTIYF. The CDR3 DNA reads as TGTTTCAGCAGTCCCCCGACAGGGTGGGGAAACACCATATATTTT. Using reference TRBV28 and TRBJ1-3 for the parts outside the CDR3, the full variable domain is DVKVTQSSRYLVKRTGEKVFLECVQDMDHENMFWYRQDPGLGLRLIYFSYDVKMKEKGDIPEGYSVSREKKERFSLILESASTNQTSMYLCFSSPPTGWGNTIYFGEGSWLTVV.

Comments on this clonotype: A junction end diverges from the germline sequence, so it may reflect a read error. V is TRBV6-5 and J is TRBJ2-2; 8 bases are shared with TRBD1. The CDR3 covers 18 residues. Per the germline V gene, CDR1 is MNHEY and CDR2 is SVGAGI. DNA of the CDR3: TGTGCCAGCAGTCCGGGACAGGCCGGTATTAGGAACACCGGGGTGCTGTTTTTT. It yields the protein CASSPGQAGIRNTGVLFF.

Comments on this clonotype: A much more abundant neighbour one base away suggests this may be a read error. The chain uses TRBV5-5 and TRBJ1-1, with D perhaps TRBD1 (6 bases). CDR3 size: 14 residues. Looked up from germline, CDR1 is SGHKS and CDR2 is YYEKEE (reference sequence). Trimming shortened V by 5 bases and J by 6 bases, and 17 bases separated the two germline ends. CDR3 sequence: CASRLYYREAEAFF. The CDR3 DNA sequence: TGTGCCAGCAGATTGTACTACAGGGAGGCTGAAGCTTTCTTT.

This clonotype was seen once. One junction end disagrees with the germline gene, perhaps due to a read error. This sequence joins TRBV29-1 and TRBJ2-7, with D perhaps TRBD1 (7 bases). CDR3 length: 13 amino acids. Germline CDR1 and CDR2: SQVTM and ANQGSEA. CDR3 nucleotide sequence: TGTAGCCCTACAGGGGAGGCCTCCTACGAGCAGTACTTC. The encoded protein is CSPTGEASYEQYF.

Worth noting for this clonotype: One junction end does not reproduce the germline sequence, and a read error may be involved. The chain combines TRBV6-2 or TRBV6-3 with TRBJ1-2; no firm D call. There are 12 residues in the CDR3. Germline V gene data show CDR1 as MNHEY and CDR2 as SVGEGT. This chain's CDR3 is CASRGGGYSYTF. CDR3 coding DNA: TGTGCCAGCAGGGGAGGCGGCTATAGCTACACCTTC.

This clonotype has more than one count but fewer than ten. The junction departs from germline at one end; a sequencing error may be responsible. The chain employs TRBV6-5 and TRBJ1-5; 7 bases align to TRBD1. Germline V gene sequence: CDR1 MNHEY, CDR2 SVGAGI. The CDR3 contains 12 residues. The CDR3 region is CASSAGGQTQHF. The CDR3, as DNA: TGTGCCAGCAGTGCAGGGGGTCAGACCCAGCATTTT.

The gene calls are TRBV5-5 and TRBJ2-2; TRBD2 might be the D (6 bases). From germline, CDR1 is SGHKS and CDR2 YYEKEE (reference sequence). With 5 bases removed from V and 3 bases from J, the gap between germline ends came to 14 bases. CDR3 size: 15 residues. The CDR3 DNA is TGTGCCAGCAGTGGGTCTAGCGTCTACACCGGGGAGCTGTTTTTT. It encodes CASSGSSVYTGELFF.

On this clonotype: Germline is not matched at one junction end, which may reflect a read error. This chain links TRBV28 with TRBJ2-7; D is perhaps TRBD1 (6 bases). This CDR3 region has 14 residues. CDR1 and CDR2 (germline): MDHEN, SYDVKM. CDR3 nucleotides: TGTGTCAGCAGTCTAGAGGGGGTCCTCTACGAGCAGTACTTC. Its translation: CVSSLEGVLYEQYF.

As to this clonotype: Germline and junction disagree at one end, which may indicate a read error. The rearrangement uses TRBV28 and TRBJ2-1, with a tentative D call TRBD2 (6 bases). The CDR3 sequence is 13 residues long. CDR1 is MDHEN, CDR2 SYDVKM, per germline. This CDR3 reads CARSLWGVHEQFF. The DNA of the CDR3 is TGTGCCAGGAGTTTATGGGGGGTGCATGAGCAGTTTTTC.

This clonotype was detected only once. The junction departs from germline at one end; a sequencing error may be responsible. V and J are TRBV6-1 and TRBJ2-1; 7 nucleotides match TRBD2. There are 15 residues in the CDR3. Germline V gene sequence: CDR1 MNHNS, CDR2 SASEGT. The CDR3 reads CASSEETGGYSEESF. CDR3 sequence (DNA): TGTGCCAGCAGTGAAGAAACGGGAGGATACAGTGAGGAGTCCTTC.

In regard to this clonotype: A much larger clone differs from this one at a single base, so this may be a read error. In DNA, the CDR3 is TGCGCCAGCAGCCTGGGGGACAAGATGTCATACGAGCAGTACTTC. Protein: CASSLGDKMSYEQYF. This sequence joins TRBV5-1 and TRBJ2-7, with a possible D match to TRBD1 (6 bases). Germline CDR1 SGHRS, CDR2 YFSETQ. The ends were cut back, 4 bases at V and 4 bases at J, with 18 bases in the middle. The CDR3 totals 15 residues. The entire variable domain, with the rest obtained from reference TRBV5-1 and TRBJ2-7, is as follows: KAGVTQTPRYLIKTRGQQVTLSCSPISGHRSVSWYQQTPGQGLQFLFEYFSETQRNKGNFPGRFSGRQFSNSRSEMNVSTLELGDSALYLCASSLGDKMSYEQYFGPGTRLTVT.

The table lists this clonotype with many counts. CDR3 DNA: TGTGCCAGCAGCCATCTCCGGACTAGCGGGAGGAGGGCGAACACCGGGGAGCTGTTTTTT. It is translated as CASSHLRTSGRRANTGELFF. This sequence joins TRBV4-2 and TRBJ2-2; 14 nucleotides align to TRBD2. V lost 3 bases to trimming and J lost 0 bases; unmatched junction nucleotides: 9. Germline loops: CDR1 LGHNA, CDR2 YNFKEQ. There are 20 residues in the CDR3.

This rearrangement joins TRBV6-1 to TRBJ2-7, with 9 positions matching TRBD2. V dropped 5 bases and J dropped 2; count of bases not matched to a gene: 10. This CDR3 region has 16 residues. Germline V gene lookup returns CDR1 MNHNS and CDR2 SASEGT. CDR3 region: CASSRTSDIFTYEQYF. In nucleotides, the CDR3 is TGTGCCAGCAGTCGGACTAGCGACATCTTTACCTACGAGCAGTACTTC.

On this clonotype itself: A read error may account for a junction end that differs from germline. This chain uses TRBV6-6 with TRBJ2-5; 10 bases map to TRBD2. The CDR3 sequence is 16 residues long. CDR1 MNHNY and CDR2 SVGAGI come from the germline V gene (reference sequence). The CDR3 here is CASTEREGRSWETKYF. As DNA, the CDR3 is TGTGCCAGCACGGAGCGGGAGGGGCGATCCTGGGAGACCAAGTACTTC.

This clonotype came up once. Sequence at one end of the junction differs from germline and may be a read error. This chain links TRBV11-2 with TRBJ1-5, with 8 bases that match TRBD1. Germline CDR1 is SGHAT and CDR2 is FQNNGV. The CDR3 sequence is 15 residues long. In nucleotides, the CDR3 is TGTGTCAGCAGCCCTGGGACAGGCGCTCATCAACCCCAGCATTTT. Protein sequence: CVSSPGTGAHQPQHF.

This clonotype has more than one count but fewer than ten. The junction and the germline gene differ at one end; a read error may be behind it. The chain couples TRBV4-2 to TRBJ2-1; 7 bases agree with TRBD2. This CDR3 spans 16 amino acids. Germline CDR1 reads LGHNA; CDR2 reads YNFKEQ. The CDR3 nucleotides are TGTGCCGGCAGCCAACTTAGCGGGCTCTCCTACAATGAGCAGTTCTTC. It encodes CAGSQLSGLSYNEQFF.

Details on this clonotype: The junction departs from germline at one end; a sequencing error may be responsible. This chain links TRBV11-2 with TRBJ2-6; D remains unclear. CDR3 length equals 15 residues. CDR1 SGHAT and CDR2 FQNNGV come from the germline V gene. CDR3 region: CATQRPRSGVNVLTF. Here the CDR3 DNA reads TGTGCCACCCAGAGGCCGCGCTCTGGGGTCAACGTCCTGACTTTC.

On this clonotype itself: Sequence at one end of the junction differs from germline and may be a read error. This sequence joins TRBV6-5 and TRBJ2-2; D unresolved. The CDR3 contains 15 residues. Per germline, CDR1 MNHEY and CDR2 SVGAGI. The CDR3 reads CANSPVSTDTGELFF. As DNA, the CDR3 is TGTGCCAACAGTCCAGTTTCCACGGATACCGGGGAGCTGTTTTTT.

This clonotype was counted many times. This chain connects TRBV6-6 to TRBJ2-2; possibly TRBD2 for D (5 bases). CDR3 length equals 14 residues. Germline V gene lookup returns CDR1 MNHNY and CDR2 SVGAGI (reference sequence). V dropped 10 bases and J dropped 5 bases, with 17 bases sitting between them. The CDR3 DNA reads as TGTGCCATCTCCGTCGCCCGAGGGACCGGGGAGCTGTTTTTT. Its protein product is CAISVARGTGELFF.